These T cell receptor beta chains were read from a single sample in a study of OX40 agonist ivuxolimab in advanced cancers. Sequencing was performed with immunoSEQ multiplex PCR; in TCRdb, only in-frame clones are kept and a portion is missing. The sample yields 59,000 or so clones, 82% seen once. The source was CD4+ or CD8+ T cells sorted from blood, collected in a trial of the OX40 agonist ivuxolimab. Every receptor here comes from an adult with an advanced solid tumor such as melanoma, head and neck, liver or kidney cancer. The conserved cysteine and the conserved F or W are not part of the CDR3 here. Each record gives: V gene, CDR3 length, J gene, D gene, CDR3 protein. D genes are given only for firm matches.

>TRBV15|12|TRBJ2-5|.
ATYLMGSQETQY
>TRBV19|12|TRBJ2-2|TRBD2
ASKRLAGTGELF
>TRBV7-9|9|TRBJ2-7|.
ASSSLYEQY
>TRBV2|11|TRBJ2-5|.
ASREGLGRTQY
>TRBV7-2|13|TRBJ2-7|.
ASSLVSSARDEQY
>TRBV7-2|10|TRBJ1-1|.
ASSLAGLGAF
>TRBV7-2|15|TRBJ2-3|TRBD2
ASSPRLAGGHTDTQY
>TRBV19|14|TRBJ1-1|.
ASSIGLGQMNTEAF
>TRBV9|13|TRBJ2-7|TRBD1
ASSSAPGQTYEQY
>TRBV9|16|TRBJ2-1|TRBD2
ASSAPGLAGERANEQF
>TRBV6-6|14|TRBJ2-1|TRBD1
ASSYPDRGADNEQF
>TRBV18|12|TRBJ2-5|.
ASCHTGLRETQY
>TRBV28|13|TRBJ2-7|.
ASSHYDVRDYEQY
>TRBV6-5|12|TRBJ2-7|.
ASNARIVTYEQY
>TRBV7-2|15|TRBJ2-3|.
ASSPRASAISTDTQY
>TRBV7-2|13|TRBJ2-5|TRBD1
ASSKGQGIQETQY
>TRBV28|14|TRBJ2-5|.
ASSLWGAGAQETQY
>TRBV2|13|TRBJ1-5|TRBD1
VSGGQGIRGQPQH
>TRBV11-3|11|TRBJ1-2|.
ASSFTGCYGYT
>TRBV7-8|13|TRBJ2-3|TRBD2
ASSFLAGSTDTQY
>TRBV28|12|TRBJ1-2|.
ASSLLQGSTGYT
>TRBV5-1|14|TRBJ2-7|.
ASSRLGGQGTHEQY
>TRBV7-2|16|TRBJ2-5|.
ASSSSPASVSLLETQY
>TRBV15|13|TRBJ1-3|.
ATSRALFSGNTIY
>TRBV7-2|16|TRBJ1-5|TRBD1
ASSPQGGLRDPKQPQH
>TRBV6-5|11|TRBJ2-2|.
ASSSLGTGELF
>TRBV11-3|12|TRBJ2-2|.
ASSLGLGTGELF
>TRBV7-2|12|TRBJ2-3|TRBD1
ASSLDRGTDTQY
>TRBV28|13|TRBJ2-3|TRBD2
ASSWAGTRTDTQY
>TRBV2|13|TRBJ2-2|TRBD2
ATGTRPRGAGELF
>TRBV7-2|16|TRBJ2-6|.
ASSLKSAPDSGANVLT
>TRBV29-1|13|TRBJ1-5|TRBD1
SVLATGSSNQPQH
>TRBV28|11|TRBJ1-2|.
ASRKGGGYGYT
>TRBV6-6|13|TRBJ2-1|TRBD2
ASSYSWEGLNEQF
>TRBV5-1|11|TRBJ2-1|.
ASSEPGYVEQF
>TRBV25-1|13|TRBJ1-4|.
ASSEWGGSNEKLF
>TRBV7-2|10|TRBJ2-2|.
ASSRDFGELF
>TRBV7-6|12|TRBJ2-7|.
ASSLSDGTYEQY
>TRBV11-3|14|TRBJ2-5|TRBD1
ASSLAGTGGQETQY
>TRBV7-8|11|TRBJ2-7|.
ASSFSRSYEQY
>TRBV6-6|11|TRBJ1-1|TRBD1
ASRGQGETEAF
>TRBV28|16|TRBJ2-6|.
ASSLLRSLFSGANVLT
>TRBV7-3|11|TRBJ2-5|TRBD1
ASSYDRAETQY
>TRBV4-3|13|TRBJ1-2|.
ASSHEFGSNYGYT
>TRBV7-9|10|TRBJ2-5|.
ASSSSGETQY
>TRBV7-9|14|TRBJ2-3|TRBD2
ASTPTLAGAGDTQY
>TRBV27|13|.|TRBD1
ASSRTGAASYEQY
>TRBV11-2|12|TRBJ1-4|TRBD1
ASSQTGVGEKLF
>TRBV5-1|13|TRBJ2-7|.
ASSAWVGGSYEQY
>TRBV7-2|13|TRBJ2-2|TRBD2
ASSPLAGEAGELF
>TRBV27|16|TRBJ2-1|TRBD2
ASSFRGGRLAGRNEQF
>TRBV4-2|11|TRBJ1-5|.
ASSPGNHQPQH
>TRBV28|13|TRBJ2-3|TRBD2
ASSPTSGSVDTQY
>TRBV30|11|TRBJ1-1|.
AWTYRANTEAF
>TRBV5-1|14|TRBJ2-6|.
ASSLETPSGANVLT
>TRBV5-8|12|TRBJ1-3|.
ASSLPAGRNTIY